This T cell receptor (beta chain) was captured in a study of T cells after yellow fever vaccination. The CDR3 extends over 16 amino acids. V lost 0 bases and J lost 4, with 18 bases in between. Germline-derived CDR1 and CDR2 are DFQATT and SNEGSKA (reference sequence). In TCRdb, the 5' RACE reads were re-called with MiXCR into one record per CDR3 protein. The sample has some 260,000 distinct CDR3 sequences; around 5.2% are singletons. The sample holds a few counts of this clonotype. The chain couples TRBV20-1 to TRBJ1-1; D is possibly TRBD1 (5 bases). The source is a man younger than 35 who received the YFV17D yellow fever vaccine. The sequenced sample was CD4+ T cells sorted from PBMCs, obtained on the day of the yellow fever booster vaccination. The CDR3 DNA follows: TGCAGTGCTAGAGATCCCAGGACGGGGGTGAGCACTGAAGCTTTCTTT. This translates into CSARDPRTGVSTEAFF.